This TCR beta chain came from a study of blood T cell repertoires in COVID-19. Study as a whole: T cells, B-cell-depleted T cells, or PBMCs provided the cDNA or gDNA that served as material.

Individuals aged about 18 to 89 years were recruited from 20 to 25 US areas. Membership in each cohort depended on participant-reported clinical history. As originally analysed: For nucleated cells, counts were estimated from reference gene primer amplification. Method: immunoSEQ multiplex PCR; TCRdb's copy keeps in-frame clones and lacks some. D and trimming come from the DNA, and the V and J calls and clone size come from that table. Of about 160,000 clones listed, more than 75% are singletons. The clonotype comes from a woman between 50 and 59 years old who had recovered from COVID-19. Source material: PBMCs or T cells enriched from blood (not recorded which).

In DNA, the CDR3 is TGTGCCACCAGCAGAGGGATAGGGGGCGGAAAAAATGAAAAACTGTTTTTT. This encodes CATSRGIGGGKNEKLFF. The V gene is TRBV15, the J gene TRBJ1-4; 7 nucleotides match TRBD1. Germline V lookup: CDR1 LNHNV, CDR2 YYDKDF (reference sequence). This CDR3 is 17 amino acids long. Trimming at V came to 1 base and at J to 5 bases, leaving 10 bases not matched to a gene.